What follows are 24 T cell receptor beta chains derived from one specimen sequenced in a study of blood T cell repertoires in COVID-19. Here immunoSEQ multiplex PCR was the method, and the copy in TCRdb shows in-frame clones only, minus some. The sample holds 170,000 or so clones; roughly 84% are singletons and the top ten take around 7%. The sample was peripheral blood. The receptors shown here come from a woman in her 40s with COVID-19, enrolled during active disease.

This chain joins TRBV5-8 and TRBJ2-7; D might be TRBD1 (6 bases). V lost 5 bases, J lost 0 bases, and 15 bases lay in between. The V gene's germline CDR1 is SGHTS and CDR2 YDEGEE. The CDR3 has 15 amino acids. The CDR3 nucleotides read TGTGCCAGCAGTTACAGGGTAGATCGCTCCTACGAGCAGTACTTC. This sequence encodes CASSYRVDRSYEQYF.

The chain employs TRBV6-5 and TRBJ2-1; TRBD2 agrees at 7 bases. J gave up 4 bases and V 5 bases, and 2 bases lay outside the gene matches. The CDR3 runs 13 residues. Germline values: CDR1 MNHEY, CDR2 SVGAGI. The CDR3 region has the DNA TGTGCCAGCAGTATAGCGGGTTACAATGAGCAGTTCTTC. This encodes CASSIAGYNEQFF.

This rearrangement joins TRBV6-4 to TRBJ1-2; maybe TRBD1 (6 bases). V gave up 6 bases and J gave up 4 bases, with 12 bases separating them. The CDR3 is 13 residues long. Per germline, CDR1 MRHNA and CDR2 SNTAGT. CDR3 sequence: CASRNGGGYGYTF. The CDR3 region has the DNA TGTGCCAGCAGGAATGGGGGCGGCTATGGCTACACCTTC.

This chain joins TRBV10-3 and TRBJ2-7; no clear D. The germline V gene encodes CDR1 ENHRY and CDR2 SYGVKD. The V end was cut by 3 bases, the J end by 3 bases, with 3 bases between. The CDR3 is 11 amino acids. CDR3 DNA: TGTGCCATCAGTGATAGCTACGAGCAGTACTTC. This translates into CAISDSYEQYF.

V gene TRBV7-8 combines with J gene TRBJ1-2, with D possibly matching TRBD1 (6 bases). CDR1 is SGHVS and CDR2 is FQNEAQ in the germline V gene. The CDR3 totals 14 residues. The V end was cut by 7 bases, the J end by 5 bases, with 17 bases between. This CDR3 is CASTEGGGLYGYTF. The CDR3 bases are TGTGCCAGCACCGAGGGCGGGGGGCTATATGGCTACACCTTC.

The chain recombines TRBV19 with TRBJ2-7, with 7 nucleotides matching TRBD1. V trimming: 5 bases; J trimming: 4 bases; junction bases outside the gene matches: 8. This CDR3 has 14 residues. Germline V lookup: CDR1 LNHDA, CDR2 SQIVND (reference sequence). The CDR3 nucleotides are TGTGCCAGTAGTCGACGACAGGGTTCGTACGAGCAGTACTTC. It is translated as CASSRRQGSYEQYF.

This clone showed up just a few times. The rearrangement uses TRBV19 and TRBJ1-2; D gene ambiguous. The germline V gene encodes CDR1 LNHDA and CDR2 SQIVND (reference sequence). The CDR3 totals 13 residues. Trimming took off 2 bases at V and 3 bases at J, with 7 bases between the two ends. The DNA for the CDR3 is TGTGCCAGTAGTATACCAGGATACTATGGCTACACCTTC. Amino acids: CASSIPGYYGYTF.

The chain employs TRBV19 and TRBJ2-7; TRBD1 agrees at 9 bases. CDR1 is LNHDA and CDR2 is SQIVND in the germline V gene (reference sequence). V lost 6 bases, J lost 3 bases, and 6 bases stayed unmatched. The CDR3 is made up of 14 amino acids. CDR3 bases: TGTGCCAGTAGCCCGACAGGGGGATTCTACGAGCAGTACTTC. Encoded protein: CASSPTGGFYEQYF.

This clone occurred a few times. The chain combines TRBV4-2 with TRBJ2-7, with 9 positions matching TRBD2. With V trimmed by 4 bases and J by 4 bases, 8 bases remained unmatched. Per the germline V gene, CDR1 is LGHNA and CDR2 is YNFKEQ. This CDR3 is 15 amino acids long. In DNA, the CDR3 is TGTGCCAGCAGCCCCGGCGCTAGCGGGGTGTACGAGCAGTACTTC. It specifies CASSPGASGVYEQYF.

V gene TRBV5-1 combines with J gene TRBJ1-2; maybe TRBD1 (6 bases). The CDR3 consists of 16 residues. Trimming stripped 3 bases from V and 4 bases from J, with 19 bases between. Germline-derived CDR1 and CDR2 are SGHRS and YFSETQ. The CDR3, as DNA: TGCGCCAGCAGCTCTCTTTTGGACAGCCTTCTCTATGGCTACACCTTC. It is translated as CASSSLLDSLLYGYTF.

This rearrangement joins TRBV12-3 or TRBV12-4 to TRBJ1-4; 10 positions match TRBD1. With V trimmed by 6 bases and J by 6 bases, 1 base remained unmatched. CDR3 size: 13 residues. The CDR3 DNA reads TGTGCCAGCAGCGACAGGGGGCATGAAAAACTGTTTTTT. It translates to CASSDRGHEKLFF.

In its sample, this clone was seen once. The V and J genes are TRBV11-2 and TRBJ1-1; D gene unclear. The CDR3 contains 14 residues. The germline V gene has CDR1 SGHAT and CDR2 FQNNGV. V dropped 3 bases and J dropped 1 base, with 9 bases sitting between them. The CDR3 loop is CASSFVTENTEAFF. The CDR3 nucleotides read TGTGCCAGCAGCTTCGTAACAGAGAACACTGAAGCTTTCTTT.

The chain couples TRBV15 to TRBJ1-5, with TRBD1 identical over 11 bases. The CDR3 is 15 amino acids. CDR1 is LNHNV and CDR2 is YYDKDF in the germline V gene (reference sequence). V was pared by 5 bases and J by 7 bases, with 7 bases of the junction left unmatched. The chain's CDR3 is CATSDGTGGWQPQHF. CDR3 nucleotides: TGTGCCACCAGCGACGGGACAGGGGGGTGGCAGCCCCAGCATTTT.

This clone was picked up one time. CDR3 amino acids: CAISGLINQPQHF. CDR3 sequence (DNA): TGTGCCATCAGTGGGCTGATAAATCAGCCCCAGCATTTT. The chain is built from TRBV10-3 and TRBJ1-5; D uncertain. The germline V gene has CDR1 ENHRY and CDR2 SYGVKD. V was pared by 4 bases and J by 4 bases, with 8 bases between. The CDR3 totals 13 residues.

The V gene is TRBV6-5, the J gene TRBJ1-3; 8 bases are a match to TRBD1. Germline loops: CDR1 MNHEY, CDR2 SVGAGI. The V segment lost 6 bases and the J segment 3 bases; nucleotides outside the gene matches: 7. This CDR3 has 15 residues. The CDR3 sequence: CASSQTGARGNTIYF. The CDR3 coding sequence is TGTGCCAGCAGCCAGACAGGGGCTCGTGGAAACACCATATATTTT.

The J gene is TRBJ1-2, the V gene TRBV12-3 or TRBV12-4, with D perhaps matching TRBD1 (5 bases). The V end was cut by 8 bases, the J end by 4 bases, with 11 bases between. This CDR3 has 12 residues. CDR3 sequence reads: CASRRQSYGYTF. The CDR3 bases are TGTGCCAGCCGGAGACAGTCCTATGGCTACACCTTC.

This clone was detected a few times. The chain uses TRBV2 and TRBJ1-1; D may be TRBD1 (5 bases). Trimming stripped 6 bases from V and 1 base from J, with 15 bases between. Germline CDR1 SNHLY, CDR2 FYNNEI. The CDR3 sequence is 15 residues long. The CDR3 bases are TGTGCCAGCAGGGCACCTTCCGGACAGAACACTGAAGCTTTCTTT. This gives the protein CASRAPSGQNTEAFF.

The rearrangement joins TRBV7-3 to TRBJ2-2; D is possibly TRBD2 (5 bases). Between the trimmed V and J ends, which lost 7 bases and 1 base, there was a span of 10 bases. This CDR3 comprises 14 residues. The germline gives CDR1 SGHTA, CDR2 FQGTGA. The CDR3 protein is CASTGGMNTGELFF. For the CDR3, the DNA is TGTGCCAGCACCGGAGGAATGAACACCGGGGAGCTGTTTTTT.

The gene calls are TRBV11-3 and TRBJ2-1; 9 bases line up with TRBD1. The germline gives CDR1 SGHNT, CDR2 YENEEA. V shed 5 bases, J shed 7 bases, and the junction held 9 bases outside the gene matches. The CDR3 runs 15 residues. CDR3 region: CASSPRQGGKNEQFF. CDR3 DNA sequence: TGTGCCAGCAGCCCAAGACAGGGGGGGAAAAATGAGCAGTTCTTC.

The V and J genes are TRBV5-5 and TRBJ1-5, with unresolved D. Germline V CDR1 and CDR2: SGHKS, YYEKEE (reference sequence). The CDR3 covers 16 residues. V shed 0 bases and J shed 2 bases, with 12 bases lying between them. The CDR3, as DNA: TGTGCCAGCAGCTTGGTGGGAAAGGGAGGCAATCAGCCCCAGCATTTT. Protein: CASSLVGKGGNQPQHF. The full variable domain, in which reference TRBV5-5 and TRBJ1-5 provide the parts outside the CDR3, is DAGVTQSPTHLIKTRGQQVTLRCSPISGHKSVSWYQQVLGQGPQFIFQYYEKEERGRGNFPDRFSARQFPNYSSELNVNALLLGDSALYLCASSLVGKGGNQPQHFGDGTRLSIL.

The J gene is TRBJ1-3, the V gene TRBV28; 8 bases align to TRBD1. Germline CDR1 reads MDHEN; CDR2 reads SYDVKM. This CDR3 spans 14 amino acids. V lost 7 bases to trimming and J lost 4 bases; unmatched junction nucleotides: 6. The CDR3 coding sequence is TGTGCCAGCAACTTCAGGGGGCCCGGAAACACCATATATTTT. Protein sequence: CASNFRGPGNTIYF.

This clone was observed a single time. Here the CDR3 reads CASSLTRGPDYEQYF. The DNA for the CDR3 is TGTGCCAGCAGTTTAACCAGGGGGCCGGACTACGAGCAGTACTTC. The genes are TRBV2 and TRBJ2-7; TRBD1 aligns across 8 bases. The CDR3 runs 15 residues. CDR1 SNHLY and CDR2 FYNNEI come from the germline V gene. V shed 5 bases and J 3 bases; nucleotides not matched to a gene: 9. Full variable domain (outside the CDR3, taken from reference TRBV2 and TRBJ2-7): EPEVTQTPSHQVTQMGQEVILRCVPISNHLYFYWYRQILGQKVEFLVSFYNNEISEKSEIFDDQFSVERPDGSNFTLKIRSTKLEDSAMYFCASSLTRGPDYEQYFGPGTRLTVT.

About this clone itself: One junction end disagrees with the germline gene, perhaps due to a read error. The gene calls are TRBV6-5 and TRBJ1-6; TRBD1 matches 9 bases. CDR3 length: 16 residues. Germline V CDR1 and CDR2: MNHEY, SVGAGI. The CDR3 loop is CASTYFVGQGSSPLHF. DNA of the CDR3: TGTGCCAGCACTTACTTTGTGGGACAGGGTTCTTCACCCCTCCACTTT.

V usage is TRBV27 and J usage is TRBJ2-7; TRBD1 matches 9 bases. V lost 4 bases to trimming and J lost 6 bases; unmatched junction nucleotides: 13. Germline V gives CDR1 MNHEY, CDR2 SMNVEV (reference sequence). This CDR3 region has 16 residues. The CDR3 sequence is CASSSPMSGQGVEQYF. The CDR3 DNA reads as TGTGCCAGCAGTTCCCCGATGTCGGGACAGGGAGTCGAGCAGTACTTC.